The present T cell receptor beta chain was sequenced within a study of cytomegalovirus exposure and HLA in healthy donors. At the level of the study: As an earlier analysis found, about 200 million T cells yielded 90 million to 140 million unique TCR beta sequences. The Caucasian-associated ancestry cluster held 65% to 85% of roughly 400 genotyped donors.

General study results and limits: The productive fraction for most TCR beta V segments was about 87% or about 30% in an earlier analysis. Researchers had no immune exposure information except CMV serostatus available.

V was pared by 2 bases and J by 6 bases, with 14 bases between. The length of the CDR3 is 15 residues. CDR1 is SGHVS and CDR2 is FQNEAQ in the germline V gene. The PCR employed 60 Vbeta primers together with 13 Jbeta primers. Using immunoSEQ multiplex PCR, the repertoire was profiled, and TCRdb retains in-frame clones only, with some absent. There are 150,000 to 200,000 clones in the sample; 81% occur only once, and roughly 4.5% lies in the top ten. A remark on this clone: The antigen is undetermined.

The V call is TRBV7-8, the J call TRBJ1-5; the D gene is possibly TRBD1 (5 bases). The source material was PBMCs. The receptor comes from a woman aged 18-35 years in good health and CMV-seropositive. The CDR3 loop is CASSLSGLMGQPQHF. CDR3 nucleotides: TGTGCCAGCAGCTTATCAGGGTTAATGGGTCAGCCCCAGCATTTT.